Included here is one T cell receptor beta chain sequence, with context. Its cognate antigen is unknown. V shed 4 bases and J shed 7 bases, with 10 bases lying between them. The CDR3 runs 13 residues. The germline V gene encodes CDR1 MRHNA and CDR2 SNTAGT. Repertoires were generated with immunoSEQ multiplex PCR, while TCRdb's copy carries only in-frame clones and drops some. The data show over 100,000 clones, with about 91% seen just once and roughly 0.3% held by the top ten. The data derive from a study of T cell repertoires and HLA-DP antigens. The sample comprised CD4+ T cells from PBMCs. The source is a woman between 18 and 29 years old in good health and CMV-seronegative. The chain combines TRBV6-4 with TRBJ2-2; D gene ambiguous. CDR3 coding DNA: TGTGCCAGCAGTGGCCCCGAAGGCGGGGAGCTGTTTTTT. It specifies CASSGPEGGELFF.